Listed below are T cell receptor beta chains from one sample, sequenced in a study of T cells in Graves' hyperthyroidism and ophthalmopathy. TCRdb fed the multiplex PCR reads into MiXCR, producing one record per CDR3 protein. The sample consists of 250,000 to 350,000 distinct CDR3 sequences, 16% of them appearing once. Material: blood. These TCRs come from a man aged 30 to 39 with Graves' hyperthyroidism. CDR3s include the opening cysteine and the closing phenylalanine or tryptophan. Fields, in order: D gene, clone size, V gene, J gene, CDR3 protein, CDR3 DNA. A D gene is named only where the DNA matches it firmly. Some rows mark clone size as missing; the rest say once, few, many or name a class of expanded clone.

D gene: TRBD2
clone size: many
V gene: TRBV12-3/TRBV12-4
J gene: TRBJ2-5
CDR3 protein: CASSPGLGVETQYF
CDR3 DNA: TGTGCCAGCAGTCCCGGACTAGGGGTGGAGACCCAGTACTTC

D gene: .
clone size: many
V gene: TRBV5-6
J gene: TRBJ2-5
CDR3 protein: CASSFGTAETQYF
CDR3 DNA: TGTGCCAGCAGCTTCGGTACAGCGGAGACCCAGTACTTC

D gene: .
clone size: many
V gene: TRBV18
J gene: TRBJ1-1
CDR3 protein: CASSWTANTEAFF
CDR3 DNA: TGTGCCAGCTCATGGACGGCGAACACTGAAGCTTTCTTT

D gene: .
clone size: .
V gene: TRBV7-9
J gene: TRBJ2-2
CDR3 protein: CALLWPSANTGELFF
CDR3 DNA: TGTGCCCTCCTGTGGCCAAGCGCGAACACCGGGGAGCTGTTTTTT

D gene: .
clone size: many
V gene: TRBV27
J gene: TRBJ1-2
CDR3 protein: CASSPSNGRYGYTF
CDR3 DNA: TGTGCCAGCAGTCCAAGTAACGGACGCTATGGCTACACCTTC

D gene: .
clone size: .
V gene: TRBV12-3/TRBV12-4
J gene: TRBJ1-1
CDR3 protein: CASMLEEGMNTEAFF
CDR3 DNA: TGTGCCAGCATGCTAGAGGAGGGGATGAACACTGAAGCTTTCTTT

D gene: .
clone size: many
V gene: TRBV18
J gene: TRBJ1-3
CDR3 protein: CASSPTTDSGNTIYF
CDR3 DNA: TGTGCCAGCTCACCAACCACTGACTCTGGAAACACCATATATTTT

D gene: TRBD1
clone size: many
V gene: TRBV5-1
J gene: TRBJ1-1
CDR3 protein: CASSLDRGRPTEAFF
CDR3 DNA: TGCGCCAGCAGCTTGGACAGGGGTAGGCCCACTGAAGCTTTCTTT

D gene: .
clone size: .
V gene: TRBV12-5
J gene: TRBJ2-5
CDR3 protein: CASGSQGIGETQYF
CDR3 DNA: TGTGCTAGTGGTTCCCAGGGAATAGGGGAGACCCAGTACTTC

D gene: .
clone size: .
V gene: TRBV20-1
J gene: TRBJ1-4
CDR3 protein: CSARDLGGSEKLFF
CDR3 DNA: TGCAGTGCTAGAGATCTTGGGGGCAGTGAAAAACTGTTTTTT

D gene: .
clone size: few
V gene: TRBV5-6
J gene: TRBJ2-7
CDR3 protein: CASSRDTSFYEQYF
CDR3 DNA: TGTGCCAGCAGCCGGGACACTAGCTTCTACGAGCAGTACTTC

D gene: .
clone size: .
V gene: TRBV12-3/TRBV12-4
J gene: TRBJ1-4
CDR3 protein: CASGPAEGLLFF
CDR3 DNA: TGTGCCAGCGGTCCAGCCGAAGGGTTACTGTTTTTT